The next 8 T cell receptor beta chains were all read from a single sample in a study of metastatic and nonmetastatic thyroid tumors. TCRdb ran MiXCR on the PCR reads. The table has around 42,000 clones, more than 9.5% seen once. No treatment of any kind had been given to any patient before thyroid surgery. What was sequenced was blood. These receptors were taken from a female donor with papillary thyroid cancer or a benign thyroid nodule (not recorded which). Some clones in this sample may be carry-over from other donors' samples.

This clone was seen a few times. J is TRBJ2-7 and V is TRBV6-2 or TRBV6-3; unclear D gene. CDR3 length: 17 amino acids. The V and J ends lost 0 bases and 0 bases respectively, with 15 bases between them. Germline CDR1 reads MNHEY; CDR2 reads SVGEGT. DNA for the CDR3: TGTGCCAGCAGTTACTCCTTTCTTGGGCTAAGCTCCTACGAGCAGTACTTC. As protein: CASSYSFLGLSSYEQYF.

This clone has a count of ten or more. The chain uses TRBV6-1 and TRBJ2-5, with D unresolved. Trimming pared 6 bases from V and 4 bases from J, leaving 12 bases between. This CDR3 is built from 13 residues. The germline CDR1 and CDR2 sequences are MNHNS and SASEGT. Here the CDR3 reads CASSRGPLETQYF. For the CDR3, the DNA is TGTGCCAGCAGCCGCGGCCCGCTAGAGACCCAGTACTTC.

This clone has a count of ten or more. The chain combines TRBV6-1 with TRBJ1-2; weak D call: TRBD1 (6 bases). The germline V gene encodes CDR1 MNHNS and CDR2 SASEGT. With 0 bases removed from V and 8 bases from J, the gap between germline ends came to 16 bases. This CDR3 comprises 15 residues. CDR3 sequence (DNA): TGTGCCAGCAGTGAAGCAGGGGGTGGGGGCGGCGGCTACACCTTC. The encoded protein is CASSEAGGGGGGYTF.

This clone was seen many times. The CDR3 protein is CASSQRDNEQFF. DNA for the CDR3: TGTGCCAGCAGCCAACGGGACAATGAGCAGTTCTTC. V gene TRBV3-1 combines with J gene TRBJ2-1; D is undetermined. V shed 2 bases and J shed 5 bases, with 4 bases lying between them. Germline assignment: CDR1 LGHDT and CDR2 YNNKEL (reference sequence). The CDR3 contains 12 residues.

This clone was seen at least ten times. The chain is built from TRBV2 and TRBJ1-5, with 7 bases lining up with TRBD1. There are 15 residues in the CDR3. With 6 bases clipped from V and 5 bases from J, the junction kept 10 bases outside the gene matches. Germline V gene sequence: CDR1 SNHLY, CDR2 FYNNEI. The CDR3 bases are TGTGCCAGCAGGGGACCGGGACAGTACTATCAGCCCCAGCATTTT. It specifies CASRGPGQYYQPQHF.

This clone showed up many times. The chain joins TRBV20-1 to TRBJ1-2, with 7 bases lining up with TRBD1. The CDR3 is 14 amino acids. The germline gives CDR1 DFQATT, CDR2 SNEGSKA (reference sequence). Losses at the gene ends were 5 bases for V and 4 bases for J; bases not matched to a gene: 10. This chain's CDR3 is CSAERGRGLYGYTF. CDR3 in DNA: TGCAGTGCTGAGAGGGGGCGGGGGCTCTATGGCTACACCTTC.

The genes are TRBV12-3 or TRBV12-4 and TRBJ2-5, with a tentative D call TRBD2 (6 bases). The CDR3 contains 13 residues. V lost 3 bases and J lost 5, with 10 bases in between. CDR3 DNA: TGTGCCAGCAGTTTTGGGGGGAAGGAGACCCAGTACTTC. This gives the protein CASSFGGKETQYF.

This clone was counted a few times. A much larger clone sits a single nucleotide away, making a read error possible. The chain recombines TRBV5-6 with TRBJ1-1, with D possibly being TRBD1 (6 bases). Germline CDR1 SGHDT, CDR2 YYEEEE. The germline V and J ends were trimmed by 6 bases and 4 bases, with 16 bases remaining between them. This CDR3 contains 14 residues. The CDR3 nucleotides are TGTGCCAGCAACCCATACAGGGATAGCACTGAAGCTTTCTTT. Translating it yields CASNPYRDSTEAFF. The variable domain in full, with the rest retrieved from reference TRBV5-6 and TRBJ1-1, is DAGVTQSPTHLIKTRGQQVTLRCSPKSGHDTVSWYQQALGQGPQFIFQYYEEEERQRGNFPDRFSGHQFPNYSSELNVNALLLGDSALYLCASNPYRDSTEAFFGQGTRLTVV.